This TCR beta chain was recovered during a study of T cell clonality in common variable immunodeficiency. Assay: immunoSEQ multiplex PCR; the TCRdb copy retains only in-frame clones and omits some. The sample presents 45,000 to 65,000 clones, none singletons. The sample holds many counts of this clone. The CDR3 goes on 3 residues after the read ends, and that part is filled in from the germline J gene. V lost 1 base, J lost 6 bases, and 1 base stayed unmatched. The CDR3 extends over 13 amino acids. The sample taken for sequencing was peripheral blood mononuclear cells. This TCR derives from a person between 18 and 70 years old in good health. V is TRBV12-3 or TRBV12-4 and J is TRBJ2-3; TRBD1 aligns across 7 bases. CDR3 loop: CASSLEDRDTQYF. The CDR3 DNA, read in part, is TGTGCCAGCAGTTTAGAGGACAGGGATACG.